Listed below are T cell receptor beta chains from one sample, sequenced in a study of T cell responses to AZD1222 COVID-19 vaccine. Only in-frame clones appear in the TCRdb table, and some are missing; sequencing was by immunoSEQ multiplex PCR. The data show about 150,000 clones, 75% to 90% seen once. The material was peripheral blood, obtained on day 0 of AZD1222 vaccination. Every receptor here comes from an adult in good health. The CDR3 runs from the conserved cysteine through the conserved F or W. The D gene is left open where the match is weak. Not every row has a clone size; where given, it reads once, few, many or a size class.

V gene	clone size	J gene	D gene	CDR3 DNA	CDR3 protein
TRBV5-1	-	TRBJ2-5	-	TGCGCCAGCAGCTTGCTGGGACAAGAGACCCAGTACTTC	CASSLLGQETQYF
TRBV2	-	TRBJ2-7	TRBD2	TGTGCCAGCAGGCGGCGGGAGAGTTCCTACGAGCAGTACTTC	CASRRRESSYEQYF
TRBV28	few	TRBJ1-2	-	TGTGCCAGCAGTTTGGGACTAACTGGGGGCTACACCTTC	CASSLGLTGGYTF
TRBV18	-	TRBJ1-1	TRBD1	TGTGCCAGCTCACCACTGGACAGGGATGCTGAAGCTTTCTTT	CASSPLDRDAEAFF
TRBV6-5	-	TRBJ2-5	-	TGTGCCAGCACCCAGGGGAGGCAAGAGACCCAGTACTTC	CASTQGRQETQYF
TRBV6-4	once	TRBJ1-1	-	TGTGCCAACGACCCCACCGTGCAGGGTCTTGAGTACACTGAAGCTTTCTTT	CANDPTVQGLEYTEAFF
TRBV27	-	TRBJ2-1	-	TGTGCCAGCAGCGAGGGCAGGGTAATGCAATTCTTC	CASSEGRVMQFF
TRBV2	-	TRBJ2-5	-	TGTGCCAGCAGTGAGGGGAATGGAGAGACCCAGTACTTC	CASSEGNGETQYF
TRBV14	-	TRBJ2-3	-	TGTGCCAGCAGCCAAGACCCCGGACCCCTCAAAATGCAGTATTTT	CASSQDPGPLKMQYF
TRBV5-1	-	TRBJ1-1	-	TGCGCCAGCAGCTTGCTGCCGGGATCGAACACTGAAGCTTTCTTT	CASSLLPGSNTEAFF
TRBV24-1	-	TRBJ2-1	TRBD2	TGTGCCACCAGTGATTTCCTGACTAGCGGGGGGGTCGGTGAGCAGTTCTTC	CATSDFLTSGGVGEQFF
TRBV18	-	TRBJ2-1	TRBD1	TGTGCCAGCTCACCACTCGACAGGGGGCTAGGGTACAATGAGCAGTTCTTC	CASSPLDRGLGYNEQFF
TRBV27	-	TRBJ1-1	TRBD1	TGTGCCAGCAGTTTATCAGGGGGCTGGGTGAACACTGAAGCTTTCTTT	CASSLSGGWVNTEAFF
TRBV5-4	-	TRBJ2-1	-	TGTGCCAGCAGCCCCAATGCCCGCCAAACTTACAATGAGCAGTTCTTC	CASSPNARQTYNEQFF
TRBV10-3	-	TRBJ2-3	TRBD2	TGTGCCATCAGGGGTTTCTTAGCGGGACCCACAGATACGCAGTATTTT	CAIRGFLAGPTDTQYF
TRBV10-3	-	TRBJ2-1	TRBD2	TGTGCCATCAGTGACCCGACTAGCGGGAGGTTCTATGAGCAGTTCTTC	CAISDPTSGRFYEQFF
TRBV29-1	-	TRBJ1-5	-	TGCAGCGCCGGGGACCGAGATCAGCCCCAGCATTTT	CSAGDRDQPQHF